These 5 T cell receptor beta chains came from one sample sequenced in a study of long-term antiretroviral therapy in people with HIV. The assay, immunoSEQ v3.0, was run at survey level. Profiled with immunoSEQ multiplex PCR; TCRdb holds only in-frame clones, not every one. The profile shows about 21,000 clones, more than 65% of them singletons. This sample comprised unsorted PBMCs, obtained at the start of antiretroviral therapy. Receptors originate from a man aged 50 to 60 with HIV.

The rearrangement uses TRBV11-2 and TRBJ1-1; 7 bases line up with TRBD1. Unmatched junction bases numbered 4, after V lost 5 bases and J lost 1 base. Germline CDR1 and CDR2: SGHAT and FQNNGV. CDR3 size: 14 residues. The CDR3 DNA follows: TGTGCCAGCAGCCTTAACAGGGGGAACACTGAAGCTTTCTTT. The encoded protein is CASSLNRGNTEAFF. The variable domain in full, completed from reference TRBV11-2 and TRBJ1-1, reads EAGVAQSPRYKIIEKRQSVAFWCNPISGHATLYWYQQILGQGPKLLIQFQNNGVVDDSQLPKDRFSAERLKGVDSTLKIQPAKLEDSAVYLCASSLNRGNTEAFFGQGTRLTVV.

The chain links TRBV28 to TRBJ2-7; D is possibly TRBD2 (6 bases). CDR3 length equals 11 residues. Germline V gene data show CDR1 as MDHEN and CDR2 as SYDVKM. V dropped 8 bases and J dropped 4 bases, with 9 bases sitting between them. CDR3 in amino acids: CASAGGYEQYF. Here the CDR3 DNA reads TGTGCCAGCGCTGGGGGGTACGAGCAGTACTTC.

This clone was found a few times. The V and J genes are TRBV5-1 and TRBJ1-1; TRBD1 might be the D (6 bases). V lost 0 bases, J lost 1 base, and 13 bases lay in between. This CDR3 contains 16 residues. Germline CDR1 SGHRS, CDR2 YFSETQ. CDR3: CASSLVTHRANTEAFF. The CDR3 coding sequence is TGCGCCAGCAGCTTGGTAACGCACAGGGCGAACACTGAAGCTTTCTTT.

V and J are TRBV14 and TRBJ1-6; D not certain. Germline CDR1 reads SGHDN; CDR2 reads FVKESK. V was shortened by 0 bases and J by 8 bases, with 8 bases between the two germline ends. This CDR3 contains 14 residues. CDR3 DNA: TGTGCCAGCAGCCAAGATCAAAGGTATTCACCCCTCCACTTT. Amino acids: CASSQDQRYSPLHF.

This clone was seen a few times. V gene TRBV11-2 combines with J gene TRBJ2-7; 11 bases agree with TRBD1. The CDR3 covers 15 residues. Unmatched junction bases numbered 10, after V lost 5 bases and J lost 7 bases. CDR1 and CDR2 from the germline V gene are SGHAT and FQNNGV. The CDR3 DNA reads as TGTGCCAGCAGCCCCCCCGGACAGGGGGCAGATGAGCAGTACTTC. Protein: CASSPPGQGADEQYF.